The clone carrying this T cell receptor beta chain has a single count. Antigen unknown. The source of the sample is a study of cytomegalovirus exposure and HLA in healthy donors. Study-level results: Earlier analysis looked at TCR beta V segments, and most were productive about 87% or about 30% of the time.

Each of the donors was a healthy bone marrow donor. Amplification used 60 Vbeta primers and 13 Jbeta primers. Method: immunoSEQ multiplex PCR; TCRdb's copy keeps in-frame clones and lacks some. The sample has some 200,000 clones; 80% are singletons. The sequence derives from a boy younger than 18 in good health and CMV-seronegative. The sample was PBMCs.

The CDR3 protein is CASSPRMDRNTEAFF. The CDR3 nucleotides read TGCGCCAGCAGCCCCCGGATGGACAGAAACACTGAAGCTTTCTTT. This sequence joins TRBV5-1 and TRBJ1-1, with D possibly matching TRBD1 (6 bases). The V end was cut by 4 bases, the J end by 2 bases, with 15 bases between. Germline V gene lookup returns CDR1 SGHRS and CDR2 YFSETQ. The CDR3 length is 15 residues. Full variable domain (rest looked up from reference TRBV5-1 and TRBJ1-1): KAGVTQTPRYLIKTRGQQVTLSCSPISGHRSVSWYQQTPGQGLQFLFEYFSETQRNKGNFPGRFSGRQFSNSRSEMNVSTLELGDSALYLCASSPRMDRNTEAFFGQGTRLTVV.